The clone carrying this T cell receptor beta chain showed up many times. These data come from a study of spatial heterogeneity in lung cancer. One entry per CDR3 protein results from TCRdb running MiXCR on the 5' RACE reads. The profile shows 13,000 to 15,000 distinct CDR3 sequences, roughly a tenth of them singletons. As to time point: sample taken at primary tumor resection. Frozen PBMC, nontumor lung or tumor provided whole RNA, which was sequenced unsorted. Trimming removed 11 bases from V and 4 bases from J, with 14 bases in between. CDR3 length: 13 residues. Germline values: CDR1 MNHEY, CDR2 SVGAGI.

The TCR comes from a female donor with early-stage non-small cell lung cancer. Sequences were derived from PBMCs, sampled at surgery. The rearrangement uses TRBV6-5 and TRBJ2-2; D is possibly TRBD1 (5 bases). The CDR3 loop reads CAVRAGITGELFF. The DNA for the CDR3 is TGTGCCGTTAGGGCAGGGATCACCGGGGAGCTGTTTTTT.